This T cell receptor beta chain stems from a study of PD-1 blockade in mismatch repair-deficient tumors. Study-level information: All were previously treated, progressing patients with approximately 11 mismatch repair-deficient cancer types. Regarding the study as a whole: Rapid post-treatment expansion, then contraction, generally preceding radiologic response, marked tumor-resident clones.

Comments on this clone: Its target is unknown.

Some clones are missing from TCRdb's copy, which holds only in-frame ones; the method was immunoSEQ multiplex PCR. The table records tens of thousands of clones, about 91% of them present only once. This CDR3 comprises 13 residues. V lost 5 bases to trimming and J lost 2 bases; unmatched junction nucleotides: 3. Germline CDR1 and CDR2: MNHEY and SMNVEV (reference sequence). All patients were mismatch repair deficient, assessed by either PCR or immunohistochemistry. TCR sequencing covered a few patients who responded to pembrolizumab. The receptor was derived from an adult with mismatch repair-deficient cancer. Here the sequenced sample was peripheral blood, taken 52 weeks after starting pembrolizumab. The chain combines TRBV27 with TRBJ2-7; 7 bases align to TRBD1. The CDR3 loop is CASSPGQAYEQYF. The CDR3 coding sequence is TGTGCCAGCAGTCCCGGACAGGCCTACGAGCAGTACTTC.